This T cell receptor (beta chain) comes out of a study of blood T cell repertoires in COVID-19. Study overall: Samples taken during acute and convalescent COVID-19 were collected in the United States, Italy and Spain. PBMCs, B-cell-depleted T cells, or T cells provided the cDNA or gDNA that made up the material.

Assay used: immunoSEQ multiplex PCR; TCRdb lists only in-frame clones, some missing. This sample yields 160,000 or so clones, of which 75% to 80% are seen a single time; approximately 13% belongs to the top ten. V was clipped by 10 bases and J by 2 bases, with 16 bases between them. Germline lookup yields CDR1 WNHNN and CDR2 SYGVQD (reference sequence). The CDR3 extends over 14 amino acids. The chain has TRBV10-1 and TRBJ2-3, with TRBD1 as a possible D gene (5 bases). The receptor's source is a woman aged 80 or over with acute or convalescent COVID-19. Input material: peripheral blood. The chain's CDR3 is CATSKGSDTDTQYF. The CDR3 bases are TGCGCCACCTCTAAGGGGTCGGACACAGATACGCAGTATTTT.